This T cell receptor (beta chain) came from a study of shared clonotypes between healthy human individuals. As for the study in general: Donors had three CD4 naive, three CD4 memory, two CD8 naive and one CD8 memory plate apiece.

Every subset's genomic DNA went evenly onto several immunoSEQ plates. Repertoires were generated with immunoSEQ multiplex PCR, while TCRdb's copy carries only in-frame clones and drops some. The data hold over a million clones, with roughly 98% observed a single time. Germline V CDR1 and CDR2: SGHVS, FQNEAQ. The length of the CDR3 is 16 residues. The V gene lost 4 bases and the J gene lost 4 bases, with 16 bases spanning the gap. All donors qualified as healthy HIV-negative adults and had experienced no recent acute infections or vaccinations. As to this clone: Its antigen is undetermined.

Study-wide points: As a rule, naive subsets had a larger estimated richness than memory subsets.

The sequenced sample consisted of naive CD4+ T cells sorted from blood. Sample subset: CD45RA+ positively selected. The source of this sequence is a young man in good health. The chain uses TRBV7-8 and TRBJ2-2, with a tentative D call TRBD1 (5 bases). CDR3 DNA sequence: TGTGCCAGCAGCTCCTTATTGGACACAAGCACCGGGGAGCTGTTTTTT. Its protein is CASSSLLDTSTGELFF.